This T cell receptor (beta chain) came from a study of T-cell reconstitution after alpha-beta-depleted transplantation in children. Points from the study as a whole: Newly made T cells mostly supplied T-cell counts and diversity one year after transplant.

A TCRbeta library incorporating unique molecular identifiers was prepared. TCRdb reprocessed the PCR reads via MiXCR and lists one record per CDR3 protein. The sample has around 440,000 distinct CDR3 sequences; about 10% are singletons. In its sample, this clonotype was seen many times. Its antigen remains unknown. CDR1 and CDR2 (germline): SGHDN, FVKESK. This CDR3 region has 13 residues. With 7 bases removed from V and 4 bases from J, the gap between germline ends came to 12 bases. The rearrangement links TRBV14 to TRBJ2-3; D ambiguous. This sample comprised PBMCs, obtained before TCRalphabeta/CD19-depleted stem cell transplant. This TCR was sampled from a child aged 2-15 years with inherited bone marrow failure, due to receive a stem cell transplant. CDR3 in amino acids: CASNLGFADTQYF. As DNA, the CDR3 is TGTGCCAGCAACCTTGGGTTCGCAGATACGCAGTATTTT. Full variable domain (remainder filled in from reference TRBV14 and TRBJ2-3): EAGVTQFPSHSVIEKGQTVTLRCDPISGHDNLYWYRRVMGKEIKFLLHFVKESKQDESGMPNNRFLAERTGGTYSTLKVQPAELEDSGVYFCASNLGFADTQYFGPGTRLTVL.